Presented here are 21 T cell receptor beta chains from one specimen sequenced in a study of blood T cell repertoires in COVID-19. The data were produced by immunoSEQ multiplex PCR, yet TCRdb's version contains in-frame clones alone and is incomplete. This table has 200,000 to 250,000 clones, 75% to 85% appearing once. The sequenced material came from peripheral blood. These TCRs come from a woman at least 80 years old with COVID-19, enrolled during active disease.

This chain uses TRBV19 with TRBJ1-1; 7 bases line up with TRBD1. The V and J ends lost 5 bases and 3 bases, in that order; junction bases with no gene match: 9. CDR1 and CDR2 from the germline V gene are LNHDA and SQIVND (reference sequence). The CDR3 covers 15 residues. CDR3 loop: CASSRTGQLDTEAFF. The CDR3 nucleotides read TGTGCCAGTAGTCGGACAGGTCAGCTTGACACTGAAGCTTTCTTT. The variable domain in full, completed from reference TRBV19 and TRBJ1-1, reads DGGITQSPKYLFRKEGQNVTLSCEQNLNHDAMYWYRQDPGQGLRLIYYSQIVNDFQKGDIAEGYSVSREKKESFPLTVTSAQKNPTAFYLCASSRTGQLDTEAFFGQGTRLTVV.

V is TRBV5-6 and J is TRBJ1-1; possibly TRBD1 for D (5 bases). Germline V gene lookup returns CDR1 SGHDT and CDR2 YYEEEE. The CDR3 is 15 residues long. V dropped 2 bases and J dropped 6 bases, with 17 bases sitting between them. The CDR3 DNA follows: TGTGCCAGCAGCTTTGGTAGGACAACCGTTTCTGAAGCTTTCTTT. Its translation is CASSFGRTTVSEAFF.

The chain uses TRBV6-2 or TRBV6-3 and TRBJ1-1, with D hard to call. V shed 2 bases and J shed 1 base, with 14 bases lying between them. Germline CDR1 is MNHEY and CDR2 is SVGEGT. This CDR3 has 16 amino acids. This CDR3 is CASSYDPREGNTEAFF. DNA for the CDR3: TGTGCCAGCAGTTACGACCCCCGGGAGGGGAACACTGAAGCTTTCTTT.

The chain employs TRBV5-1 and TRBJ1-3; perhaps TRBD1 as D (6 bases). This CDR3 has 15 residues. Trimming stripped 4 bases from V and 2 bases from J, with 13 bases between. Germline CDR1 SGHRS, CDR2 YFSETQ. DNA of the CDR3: TGCGCCAGCAGCATATTTTCAGGGGCTGGAAACACCATATATTTT. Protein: CASSIFSGAGNTIYF.

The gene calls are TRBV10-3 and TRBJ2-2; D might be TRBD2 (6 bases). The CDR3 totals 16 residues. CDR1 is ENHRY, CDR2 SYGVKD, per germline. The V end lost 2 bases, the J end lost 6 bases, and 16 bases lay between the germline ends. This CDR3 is CAISERRRDSSGELFF. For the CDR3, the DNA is TGTGCCATCAGTGAGAGGAGGAGGGATAGCTCCGGGGAGCTGTTTTTT.

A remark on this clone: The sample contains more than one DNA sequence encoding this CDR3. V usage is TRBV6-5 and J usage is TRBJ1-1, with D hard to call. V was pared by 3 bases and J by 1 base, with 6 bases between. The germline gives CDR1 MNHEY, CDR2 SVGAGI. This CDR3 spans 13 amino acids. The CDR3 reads CASSYYGNTEAFF. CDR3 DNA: TGTGCCAGCAGTTATTACGGGAACACTGAAGCTTTCTTT.

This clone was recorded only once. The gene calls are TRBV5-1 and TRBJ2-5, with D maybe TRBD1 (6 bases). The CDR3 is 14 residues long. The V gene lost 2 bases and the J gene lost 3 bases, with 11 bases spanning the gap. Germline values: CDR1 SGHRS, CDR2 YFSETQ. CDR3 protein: CASSFPDRKETQYF. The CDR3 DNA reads TGCGCCAGCAGCTTCCCCGACAGGAAAGAGACCCAGTACTTC.

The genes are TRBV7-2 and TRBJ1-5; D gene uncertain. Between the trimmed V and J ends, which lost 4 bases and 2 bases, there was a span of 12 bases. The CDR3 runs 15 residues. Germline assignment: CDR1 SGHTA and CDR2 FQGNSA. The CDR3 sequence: CASSYRGSGNQPQHF. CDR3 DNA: TGTGCCAGCAGCTATCGGGGATCTGGCAATCAGCCCCAGCATTTT.

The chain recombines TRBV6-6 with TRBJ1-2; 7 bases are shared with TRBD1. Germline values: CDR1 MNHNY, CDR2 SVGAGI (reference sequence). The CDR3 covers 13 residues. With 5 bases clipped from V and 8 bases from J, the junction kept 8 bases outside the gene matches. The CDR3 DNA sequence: TGTGCCAGCAGTCAGGACAGGAGAGGAGGCTACACCTTC. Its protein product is CASSQDRRGGYTF.

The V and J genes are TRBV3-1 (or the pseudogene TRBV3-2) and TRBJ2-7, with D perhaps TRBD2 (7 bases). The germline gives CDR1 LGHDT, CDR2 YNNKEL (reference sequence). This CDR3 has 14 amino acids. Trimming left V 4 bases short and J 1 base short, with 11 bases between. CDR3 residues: CASSREGGSYEQYF. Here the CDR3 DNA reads TGTGCCAGCAGCCGCGAGGGGGGGTCCTACGAGCAGTACTTC.

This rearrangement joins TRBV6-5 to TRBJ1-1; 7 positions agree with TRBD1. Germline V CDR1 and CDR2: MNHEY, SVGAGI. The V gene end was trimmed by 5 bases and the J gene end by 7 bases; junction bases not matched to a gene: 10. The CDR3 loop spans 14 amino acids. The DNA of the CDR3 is TGTGCCAGCAGTATCGAACAGGGGATTGGTGAAGCTTTCTTT. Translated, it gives CASSIEQGIGEAFF.

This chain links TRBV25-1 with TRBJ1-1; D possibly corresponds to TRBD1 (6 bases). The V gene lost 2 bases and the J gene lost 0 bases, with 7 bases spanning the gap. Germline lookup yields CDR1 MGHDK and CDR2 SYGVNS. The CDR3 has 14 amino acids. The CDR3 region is CASSETGLNTEAFF. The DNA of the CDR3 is TGTGCCAGCAGTGAAACAGGGTTGAACACTGAAGCTTTCTTT.

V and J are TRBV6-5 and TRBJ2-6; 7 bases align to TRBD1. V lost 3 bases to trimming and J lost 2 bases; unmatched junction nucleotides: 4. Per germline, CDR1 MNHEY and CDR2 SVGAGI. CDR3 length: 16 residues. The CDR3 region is CASSYQTGTGANVLTF. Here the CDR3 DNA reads TGTGCCAGCAGTTATCAGACAGGGACTGGGGCCAACGTCCTGACTTTC.

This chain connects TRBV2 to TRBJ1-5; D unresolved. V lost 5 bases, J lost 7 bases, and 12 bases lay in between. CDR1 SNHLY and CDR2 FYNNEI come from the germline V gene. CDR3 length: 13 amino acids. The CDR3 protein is CASSYRNEQPQHF. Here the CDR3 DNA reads TGTGCCAGCAGTTACAGAAATGAGCAGCCCCAGCATTTT.

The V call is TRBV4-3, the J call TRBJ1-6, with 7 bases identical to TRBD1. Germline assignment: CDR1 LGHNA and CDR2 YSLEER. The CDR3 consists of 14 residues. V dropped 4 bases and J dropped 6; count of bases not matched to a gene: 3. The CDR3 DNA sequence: TGCGCCAGCAGCCTTGGGACAGCTAATTCACCCCTCCACTTT. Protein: CASSLGTANSPLHF.

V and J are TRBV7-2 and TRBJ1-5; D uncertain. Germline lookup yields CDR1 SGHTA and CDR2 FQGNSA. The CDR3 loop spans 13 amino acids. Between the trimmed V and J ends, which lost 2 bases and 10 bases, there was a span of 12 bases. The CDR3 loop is CASSLSREIPQHF. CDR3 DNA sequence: TGTGCCAGCAGCTTATCTCGAGAGATACCCCAGCATTTT.

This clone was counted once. CDR3 region: CASSFPGGAGELFF. The CDR3 DNA sequence: TGTGCCAGCAGCTTTCCGGGAGGAGCCGGGGAGCTGTTTTTT. The chain uses TRBV5-4 and TRBJ2-2; 7 bases map to TRBD2. This CDR3 is built from 14 residues. Germline assignment: CDR1 SGHNT and CDR2 YYREEE (reference sequence). Trimming took 2 bases from V and 6 from J; bases not matched to a gene: 4.

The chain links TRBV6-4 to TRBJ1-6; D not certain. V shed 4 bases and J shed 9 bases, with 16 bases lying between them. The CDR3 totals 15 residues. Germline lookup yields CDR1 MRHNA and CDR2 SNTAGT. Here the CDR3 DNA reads TGTGCCAGCAGTGTAACGGGAGGGAACACTTCACCCCTCCACTTT. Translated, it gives CASSVTGGNTSPLHF.

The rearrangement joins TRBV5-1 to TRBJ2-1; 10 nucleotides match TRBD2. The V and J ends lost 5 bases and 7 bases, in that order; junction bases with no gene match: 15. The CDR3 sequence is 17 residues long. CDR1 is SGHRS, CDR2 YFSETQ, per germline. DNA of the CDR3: TGCGCCAGCAGTCCCCTTCTTAGCGGGGGGTATAAGAATGAGCAGTTCTTC. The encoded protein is CASSPLLSGGYKNEQFF.

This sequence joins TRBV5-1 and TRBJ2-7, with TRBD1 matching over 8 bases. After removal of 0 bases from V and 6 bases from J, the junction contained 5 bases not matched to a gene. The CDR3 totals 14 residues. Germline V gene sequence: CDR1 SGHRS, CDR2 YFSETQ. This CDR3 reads CASSLEGTGREQYF. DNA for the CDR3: TGCGCCAGCAGCTTGGAAGGGACAGGCCGCGAGCAGTACTTC. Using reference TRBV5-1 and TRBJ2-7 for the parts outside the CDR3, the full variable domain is KAGVTQTPRYLIKTRGQQVTLSCSPISGHRSVSWYQQTPGQGLQFLFEYFSETQRNKGNFPGRFSGRQFSNSRSEMNVSTLELGDSALYLCASSLEGTGREQYFGPGTRLTVT.

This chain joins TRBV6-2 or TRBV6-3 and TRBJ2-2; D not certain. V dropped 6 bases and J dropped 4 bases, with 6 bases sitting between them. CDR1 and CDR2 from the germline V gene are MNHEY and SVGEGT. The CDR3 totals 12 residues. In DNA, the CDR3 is TGTGCCAGCAGCCTTAGCACCGGGGAGCTGTTTTTT. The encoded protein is CASSLSTGELFF.